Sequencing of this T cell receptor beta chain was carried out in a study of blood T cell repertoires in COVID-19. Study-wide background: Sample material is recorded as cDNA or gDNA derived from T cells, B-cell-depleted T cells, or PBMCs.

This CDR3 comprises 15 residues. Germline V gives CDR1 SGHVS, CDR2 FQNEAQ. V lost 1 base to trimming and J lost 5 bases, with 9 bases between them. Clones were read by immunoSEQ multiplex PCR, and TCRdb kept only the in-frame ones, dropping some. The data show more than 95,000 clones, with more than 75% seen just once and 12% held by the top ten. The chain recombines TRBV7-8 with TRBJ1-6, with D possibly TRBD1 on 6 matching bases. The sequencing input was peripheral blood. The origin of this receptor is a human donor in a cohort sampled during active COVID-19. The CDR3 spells CASSLVRGDNSPLHF. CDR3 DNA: TGTGCCAGCAGCTTAGTCAGGGGCGATAATTCACCCCTCCACTTT.